The clone carrying this T cell receptor beta chain was counted once. What it binds is unknown. This specimen belongs to a study of shared clonotypes between healthy human individuals. Broader study findings: Sequencing depth was expected to affect clonotype sharing among donors.

Sequencing was performed with immunoSEQ multiplex PCR; in TCRdb, only in-frame clones are kept and a portion is missing. Among some 2 million clones listed, roughly 94% were seen once. The germline V gene has CDR1 ENHRY and CDR2 SYGVKD. The CDR3 consists of 16 residues. This receptor was obtained from a man between 18 and 35 years old in good health. V usage is TRBV10-3 and J usage is TRBJ2-3; 15 bases fit TRBD2. The sequenced sample was naive CD4+ T cells sorted from blood. As to subset: CD45RA+ positively selected. CDR3 coding DNA: TGTGCTTCCGGGACTAGCGGGGGGCTCTACACAGATACGCAGTATTTT. This codes for CASGTSGGLYTDTQYF.